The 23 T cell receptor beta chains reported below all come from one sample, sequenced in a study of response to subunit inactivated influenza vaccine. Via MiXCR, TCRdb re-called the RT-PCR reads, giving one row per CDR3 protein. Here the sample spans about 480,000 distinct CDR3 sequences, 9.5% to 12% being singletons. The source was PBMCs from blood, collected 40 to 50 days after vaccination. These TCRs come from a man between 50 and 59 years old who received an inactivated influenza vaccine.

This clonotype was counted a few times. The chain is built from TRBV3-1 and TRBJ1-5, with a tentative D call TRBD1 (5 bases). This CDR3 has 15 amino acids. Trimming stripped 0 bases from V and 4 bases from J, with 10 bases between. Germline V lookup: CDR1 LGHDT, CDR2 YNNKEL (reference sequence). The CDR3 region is CASSQDSQGNQPQHF. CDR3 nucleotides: TGTGCCAGCAGCCAAGATAGTCAGGGAAATCAGCCCCAGCATTTT.

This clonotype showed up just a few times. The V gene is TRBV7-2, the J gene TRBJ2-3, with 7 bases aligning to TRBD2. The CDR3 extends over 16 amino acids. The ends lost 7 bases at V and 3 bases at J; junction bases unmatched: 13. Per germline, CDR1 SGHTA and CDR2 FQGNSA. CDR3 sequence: CASTFPAGGGTDTQYF. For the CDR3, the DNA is TGTGCCAGCACCTTCCCGGCTGGCGGGGGAACAGATACGCAGTATTTT.

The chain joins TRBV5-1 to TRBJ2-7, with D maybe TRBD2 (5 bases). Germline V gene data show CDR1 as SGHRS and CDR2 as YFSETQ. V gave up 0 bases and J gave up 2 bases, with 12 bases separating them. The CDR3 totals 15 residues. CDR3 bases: TGCGCCAGCAGCTTGGGTCGGGGTGTCACCTACGAGCAGTACTTC. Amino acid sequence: CASSLGRGVTYEQYF. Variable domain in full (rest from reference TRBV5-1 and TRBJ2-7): KAGVTQTPRYLIKTRGQQVTLSCSPISGHRSVSWYQQTPGQGLQFLFEYFSETQRNKGNFPGRFSGRQFSNSRSEMNVSTLELGDSALYLCASSLGRGVTYEQYFGPGTRLTVT.

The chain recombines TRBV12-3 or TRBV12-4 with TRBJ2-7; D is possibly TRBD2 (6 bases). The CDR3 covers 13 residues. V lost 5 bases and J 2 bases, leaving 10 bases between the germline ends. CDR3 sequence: CASSPEGTYEQYF. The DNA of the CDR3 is TGTGCCAGCAGTCCGGAGGGGACCTACGAGCAGTACTTC.

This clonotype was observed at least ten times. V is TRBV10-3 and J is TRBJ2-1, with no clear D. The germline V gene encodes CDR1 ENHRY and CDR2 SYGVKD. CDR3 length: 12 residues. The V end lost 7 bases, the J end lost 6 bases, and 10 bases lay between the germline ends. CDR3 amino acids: CAINGDANEQFF. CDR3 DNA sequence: TGTGCCATCAATGGGGATGCCAATGAGCAGTTCTTC.

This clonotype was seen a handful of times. Written as DNA, the CDR3 is TGCAGTGCTAGAGATCCGGGAGTCGTACCCCTCCACTTT. It translates to CSARDPGVVPLHF. The chain recombines TRBV20-1 with TRBJ1-6; D gene unclear. From germline, CDR1 is DFQATT and CDR2 SNEGSKA (reference sequence). V was shortened by 0 bases and J by 12 bases, with 12 bases between the two germline ends. There are 13 residues in the CDR3.

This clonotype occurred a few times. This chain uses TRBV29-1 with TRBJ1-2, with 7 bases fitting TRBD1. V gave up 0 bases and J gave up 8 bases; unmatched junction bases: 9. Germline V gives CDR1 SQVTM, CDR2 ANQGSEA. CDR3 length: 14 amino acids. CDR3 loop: CSVEDRGGGWGYTF. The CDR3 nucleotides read TGCAGCGTTGAAGACCGAGGGGGCGGATGGGGCTACACCTTC.

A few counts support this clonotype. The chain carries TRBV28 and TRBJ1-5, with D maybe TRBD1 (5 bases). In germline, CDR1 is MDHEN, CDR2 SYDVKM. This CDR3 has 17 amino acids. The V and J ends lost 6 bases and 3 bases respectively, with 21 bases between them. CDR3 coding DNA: TGTGCCAGCAGGTTACGCGCGCGGTCGGGGGACAATCAGCCCCAGCATTTT. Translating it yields CASRLRARSGDNQPQHF.

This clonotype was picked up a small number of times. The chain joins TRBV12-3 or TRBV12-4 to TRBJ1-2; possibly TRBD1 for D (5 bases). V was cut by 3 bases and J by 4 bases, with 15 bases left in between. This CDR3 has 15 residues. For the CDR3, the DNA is TGTGCCAGCAGTTTTCGCAGGGTCGGGAGCTATGGCTACACCTTC. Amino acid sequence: CASSFRRVGSYGYTF.

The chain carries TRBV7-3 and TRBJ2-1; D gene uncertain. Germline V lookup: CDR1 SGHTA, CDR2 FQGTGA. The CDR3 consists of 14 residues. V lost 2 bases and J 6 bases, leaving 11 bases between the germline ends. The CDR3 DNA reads TGTGCCAGCAGCTTATTTTCCGGGTTCAATGAGCAGTTCTTC. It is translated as CASSLFSGFNEQFF.

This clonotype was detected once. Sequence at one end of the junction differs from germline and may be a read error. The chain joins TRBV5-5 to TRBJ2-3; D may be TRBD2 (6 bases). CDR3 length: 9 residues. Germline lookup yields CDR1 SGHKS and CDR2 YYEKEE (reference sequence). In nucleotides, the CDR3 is TGTGGTAGACTAGATGCGCAGTATTTT. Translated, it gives CGRLDAQYF. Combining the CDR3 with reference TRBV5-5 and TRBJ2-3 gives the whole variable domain DAGVTQSPTHLIKTRGQQVTLRCSPISGHKSVSWYQQVLGQGPQFIFQYYEKEERGRGNFPDRFSARQFPNYSSELNVNALLLGDSALYLCGRLDAQYFGPGTRLTVL.

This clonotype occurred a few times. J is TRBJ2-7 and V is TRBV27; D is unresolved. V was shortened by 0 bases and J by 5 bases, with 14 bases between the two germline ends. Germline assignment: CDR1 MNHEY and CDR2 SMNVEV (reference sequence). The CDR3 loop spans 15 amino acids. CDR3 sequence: CASSLSVTTANEQYF. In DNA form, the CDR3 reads TGTGCCAGCAGTTTATCGGTTACAACCGCTAACGAGCAGTACTTC.

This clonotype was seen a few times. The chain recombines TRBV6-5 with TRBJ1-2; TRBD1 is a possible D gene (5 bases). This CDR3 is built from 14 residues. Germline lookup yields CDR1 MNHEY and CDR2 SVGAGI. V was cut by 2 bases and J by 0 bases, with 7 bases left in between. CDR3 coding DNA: TGTGCCAGCAGTTACGCGACAGCTAACTATGGCTACACCTTC. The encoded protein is CASSYATANYGYTF.

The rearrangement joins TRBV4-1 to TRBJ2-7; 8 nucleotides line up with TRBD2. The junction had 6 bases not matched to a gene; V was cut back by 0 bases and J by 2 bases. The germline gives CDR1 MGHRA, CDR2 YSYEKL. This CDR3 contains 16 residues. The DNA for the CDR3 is TGCGCCAGCAGCCAAGATCTGTTGCGGGGGGCCTACGAGCAGTACTTC. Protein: CASSQDLLRGAYEQYF.

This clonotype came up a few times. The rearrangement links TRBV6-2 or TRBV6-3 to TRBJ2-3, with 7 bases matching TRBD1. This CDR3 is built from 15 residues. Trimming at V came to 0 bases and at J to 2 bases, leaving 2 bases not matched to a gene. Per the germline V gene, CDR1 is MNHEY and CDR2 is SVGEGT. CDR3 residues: CASSYSGTDTDTQYF. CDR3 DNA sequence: TGTGCCAGCAGTTACTCCGGGACAGACACAGATACGCAGTATTTT.

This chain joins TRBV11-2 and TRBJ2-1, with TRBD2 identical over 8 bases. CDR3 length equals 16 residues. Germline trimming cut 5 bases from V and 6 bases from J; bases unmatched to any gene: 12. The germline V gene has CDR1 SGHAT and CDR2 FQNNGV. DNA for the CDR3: TGTGCCAGCAGCCGCGGAGGTCGGGGGGGGTCCAATGAGCAGTTCTTC. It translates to CASSRGGRGGSNEQFF.

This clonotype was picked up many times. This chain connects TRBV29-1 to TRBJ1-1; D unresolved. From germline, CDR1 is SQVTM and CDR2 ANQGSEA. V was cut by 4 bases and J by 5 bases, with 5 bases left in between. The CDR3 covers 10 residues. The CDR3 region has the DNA TGCAGCGTTGGGGCGACTGAAGCTTTCTTT. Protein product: CSVGATEAFF.

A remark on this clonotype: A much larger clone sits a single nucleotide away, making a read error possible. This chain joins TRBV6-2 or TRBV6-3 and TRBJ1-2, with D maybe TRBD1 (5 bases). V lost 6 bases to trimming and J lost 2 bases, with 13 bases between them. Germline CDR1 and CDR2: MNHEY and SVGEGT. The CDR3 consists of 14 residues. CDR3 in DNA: TGTGCCAGCAGCCAATGGACATCCAACTATGGCTACACCTTC. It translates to CASSQWTSNYGYTF.

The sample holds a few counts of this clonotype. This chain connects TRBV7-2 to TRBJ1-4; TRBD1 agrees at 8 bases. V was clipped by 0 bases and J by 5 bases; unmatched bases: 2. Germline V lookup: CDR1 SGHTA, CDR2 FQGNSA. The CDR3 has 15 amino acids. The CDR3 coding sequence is TGTGCCAGCAGCTTAGCGTCAGGGGGCAATGAAAAACTGTTTTTT. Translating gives CASSLASGGNEKLFF.

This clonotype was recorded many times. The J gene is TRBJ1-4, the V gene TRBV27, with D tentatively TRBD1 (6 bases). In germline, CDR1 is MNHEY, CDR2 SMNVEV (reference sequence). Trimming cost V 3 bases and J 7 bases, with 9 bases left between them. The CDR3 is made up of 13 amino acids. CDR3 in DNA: TGTGCCAGCAGTTTTGTCAGGGGTGAAAAACTGTTTTTT. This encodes CASSFVRGEKLFF.

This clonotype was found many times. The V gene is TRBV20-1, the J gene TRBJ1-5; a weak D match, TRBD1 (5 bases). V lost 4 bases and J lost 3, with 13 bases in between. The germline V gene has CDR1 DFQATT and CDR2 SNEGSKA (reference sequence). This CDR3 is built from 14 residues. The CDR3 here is CSATPTVSNQPQHF. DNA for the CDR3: TGCAGTGCTACCCCGACAGTTTCCAATCAGCCCCAGCATTTT.

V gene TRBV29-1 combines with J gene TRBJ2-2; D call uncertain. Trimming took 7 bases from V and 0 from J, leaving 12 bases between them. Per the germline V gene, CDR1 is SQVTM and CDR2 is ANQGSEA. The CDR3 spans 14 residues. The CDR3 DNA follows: TGCAGCGCCCCTGAACCGACGAACACCGGGGAGCTGTTTTTT. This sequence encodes CSAPEPTNTGELFF.

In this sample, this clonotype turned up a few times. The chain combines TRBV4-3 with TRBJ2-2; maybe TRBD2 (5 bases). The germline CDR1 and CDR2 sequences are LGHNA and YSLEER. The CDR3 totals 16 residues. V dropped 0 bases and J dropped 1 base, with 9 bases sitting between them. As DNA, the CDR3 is TGCGCCAGCAGCCAAGACCCAGGAGGGAACACCGGGGAGCTGTTTTTT. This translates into CASSQDPGGNTGELFF.